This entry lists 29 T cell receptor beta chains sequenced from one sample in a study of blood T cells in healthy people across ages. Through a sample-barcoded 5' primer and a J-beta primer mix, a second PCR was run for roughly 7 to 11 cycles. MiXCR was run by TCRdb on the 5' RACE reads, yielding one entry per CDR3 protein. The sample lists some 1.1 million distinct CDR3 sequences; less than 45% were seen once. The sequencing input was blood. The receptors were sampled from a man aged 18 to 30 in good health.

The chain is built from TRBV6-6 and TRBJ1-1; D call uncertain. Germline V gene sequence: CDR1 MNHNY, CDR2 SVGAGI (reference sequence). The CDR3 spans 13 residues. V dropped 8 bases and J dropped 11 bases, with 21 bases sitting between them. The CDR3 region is CASGLDADFRAFF. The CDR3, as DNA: TGTGCCAGCGGGTTAGACGCCGACTTCAGGGCTTTCTTT.

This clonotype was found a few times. The CDR3 sequence: CASSLGQGVDTQYF. CDR3 nucleotides: TGTGCCAGCAGTCTTGGACAGGGGGTTGATACGCAGTATTTT. The gene calls are TRBV11-2 and TRBJ2-3; 10 bases agree with TRBD1. Germline CDR1 and CDR2: SGHAT and FQNNGV. Trimming at V came to 6 bases and at J to 6 bases, leaving 6 bases not matched to a gene. The CDR3 sequence is 14 residues long.

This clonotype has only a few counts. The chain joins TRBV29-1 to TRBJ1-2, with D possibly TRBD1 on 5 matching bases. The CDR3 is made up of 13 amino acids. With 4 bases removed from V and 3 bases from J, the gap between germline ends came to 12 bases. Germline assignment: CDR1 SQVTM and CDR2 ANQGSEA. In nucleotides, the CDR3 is TGCAGCGTTGGTATTAGGGGACACTATGGCTACACCTTC. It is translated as CSVGIRGHYGYTF.

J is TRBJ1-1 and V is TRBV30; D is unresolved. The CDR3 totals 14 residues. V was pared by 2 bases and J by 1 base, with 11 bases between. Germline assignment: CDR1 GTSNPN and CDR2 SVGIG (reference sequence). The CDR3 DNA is TGTGCCTGGAGTCTGAGCGGGTGGAACACTGAAGCTTTCTTT. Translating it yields CAWSLSGWNTEAFF.

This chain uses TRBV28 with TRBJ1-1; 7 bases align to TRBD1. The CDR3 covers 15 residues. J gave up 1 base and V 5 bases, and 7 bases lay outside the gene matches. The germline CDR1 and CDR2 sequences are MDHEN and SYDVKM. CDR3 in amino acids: CASSPLGQKNTEAFF. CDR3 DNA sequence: TGTGCCAGCAGTCCTCTGGGACAGAAGAACACTGAAGCTTTCTTT.

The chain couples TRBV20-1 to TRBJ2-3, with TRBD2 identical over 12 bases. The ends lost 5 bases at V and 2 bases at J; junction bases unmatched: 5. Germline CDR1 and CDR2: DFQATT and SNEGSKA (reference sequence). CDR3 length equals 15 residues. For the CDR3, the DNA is TGCAGTGCTGCTAGCGGGGGGGCGTCCACAGATACGCAGTATTTT. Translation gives CSAASGGASTDTQYF.

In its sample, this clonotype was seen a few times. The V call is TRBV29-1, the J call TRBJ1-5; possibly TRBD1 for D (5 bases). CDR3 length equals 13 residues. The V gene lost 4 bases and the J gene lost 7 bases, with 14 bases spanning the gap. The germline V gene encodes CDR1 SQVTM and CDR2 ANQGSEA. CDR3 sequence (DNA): TGCAGCGTTGGACAGAATGGGGCCCAGCCCCAGCATTTT. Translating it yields CSVGQNGAQPQHF.

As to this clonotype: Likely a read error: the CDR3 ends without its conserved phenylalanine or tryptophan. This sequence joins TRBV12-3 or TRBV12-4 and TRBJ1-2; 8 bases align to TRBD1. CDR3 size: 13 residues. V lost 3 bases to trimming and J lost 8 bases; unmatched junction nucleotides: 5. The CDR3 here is CASSFTGGRGYTL. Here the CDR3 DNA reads TGTGCCAGCAGTTTCACAGGGGGACGAGGCTACACCTTA.

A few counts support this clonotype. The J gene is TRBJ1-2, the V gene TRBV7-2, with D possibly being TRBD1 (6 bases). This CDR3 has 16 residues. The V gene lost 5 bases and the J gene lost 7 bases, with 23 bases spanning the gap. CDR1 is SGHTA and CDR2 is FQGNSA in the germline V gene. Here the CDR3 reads CASSPSWGAESGGYTF. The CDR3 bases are TGTGCCAGCAGCCCCTCATGGGGGGCGGAAAGTGGTGGCTACACCTTC.

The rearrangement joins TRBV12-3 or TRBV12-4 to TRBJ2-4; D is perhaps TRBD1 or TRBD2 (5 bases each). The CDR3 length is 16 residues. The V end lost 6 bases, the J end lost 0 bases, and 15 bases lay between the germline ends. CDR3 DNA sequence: TGTGCCAGCAGAACCGGGACGCTCCTAGCCAAAAACATTCAGTACTTC. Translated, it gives CASRTGTLLAKNIQYF.

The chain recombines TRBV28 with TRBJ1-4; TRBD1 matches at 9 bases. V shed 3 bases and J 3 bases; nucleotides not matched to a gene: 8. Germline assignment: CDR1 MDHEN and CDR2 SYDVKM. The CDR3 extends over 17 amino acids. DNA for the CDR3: TGTGCCAGCAGTTTCACCTGGGACAGGGAACCTAATGAAAAACTGTTTTTT. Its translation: CASSFTWDREPNEKLFF.

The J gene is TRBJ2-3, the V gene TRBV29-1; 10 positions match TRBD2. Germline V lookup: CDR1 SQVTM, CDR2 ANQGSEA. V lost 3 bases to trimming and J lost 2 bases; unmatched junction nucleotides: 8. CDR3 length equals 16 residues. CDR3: CSVEWASGSHTDTQYF. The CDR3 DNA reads TGCAGCGTTGAGTGGGCTAGCGGGAGTCACACAGATACGCAGTATTTT.

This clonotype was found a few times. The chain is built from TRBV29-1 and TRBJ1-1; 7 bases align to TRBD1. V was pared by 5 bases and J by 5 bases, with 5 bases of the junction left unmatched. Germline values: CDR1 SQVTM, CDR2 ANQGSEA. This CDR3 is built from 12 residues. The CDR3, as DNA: TGCAGCGTTCAGGGGGGTGGAACTGAAGCTTTCTTT. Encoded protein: CSVQGGGTEAFF.

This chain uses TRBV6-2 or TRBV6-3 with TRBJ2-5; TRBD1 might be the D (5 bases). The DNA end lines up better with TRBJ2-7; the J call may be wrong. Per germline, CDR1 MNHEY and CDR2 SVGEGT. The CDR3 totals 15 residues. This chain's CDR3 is CASSVDRGQGNEQYF. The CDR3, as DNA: TGTGCCAGCAGTGTTGATCGTGGGCAGGGTAACGAGCAGTACTTC.

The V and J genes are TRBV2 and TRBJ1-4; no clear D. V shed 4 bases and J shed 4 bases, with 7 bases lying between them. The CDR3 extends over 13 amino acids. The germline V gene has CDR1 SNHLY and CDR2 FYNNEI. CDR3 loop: CASSGGYNEKLFF. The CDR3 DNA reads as TGTGCCAGCAGTGGCGGGTATAATGAAAAACTGTTTTTT.

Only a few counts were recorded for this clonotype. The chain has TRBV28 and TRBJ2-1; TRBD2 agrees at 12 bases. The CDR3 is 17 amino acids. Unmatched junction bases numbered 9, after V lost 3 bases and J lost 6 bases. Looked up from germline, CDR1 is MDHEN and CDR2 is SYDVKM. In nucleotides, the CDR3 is TGTGCCAGCAGTTTCACTAGCGGGGGGCTTCGGTCCAATGAGCAGTTCTTC. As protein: CASSFTSGGLRSNEQFF.

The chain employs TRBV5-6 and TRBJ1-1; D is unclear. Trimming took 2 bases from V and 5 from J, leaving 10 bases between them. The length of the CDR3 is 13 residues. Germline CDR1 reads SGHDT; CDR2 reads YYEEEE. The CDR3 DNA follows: TGTGCCAGCAGCTTTGGATCGAGAACTGAAGCTTTCTTT. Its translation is CASSFGSRTEAFF.

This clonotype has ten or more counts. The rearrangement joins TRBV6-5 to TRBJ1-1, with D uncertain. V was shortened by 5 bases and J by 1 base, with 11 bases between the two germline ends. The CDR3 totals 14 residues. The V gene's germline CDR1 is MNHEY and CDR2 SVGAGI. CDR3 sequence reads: CASSPDMWNTEAFF. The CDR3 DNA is TGTGCCAGCAGTCCCGACATGTGGAACACTGAAGCTTTCTTT.

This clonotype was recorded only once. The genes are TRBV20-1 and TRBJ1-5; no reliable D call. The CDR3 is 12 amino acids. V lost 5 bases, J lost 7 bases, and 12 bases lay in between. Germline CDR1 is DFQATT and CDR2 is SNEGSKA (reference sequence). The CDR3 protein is CSAGQSQQPQHF. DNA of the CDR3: TGCAGTGCTGGGCAGAGTCAGCAGCCCCAGCATTTT.

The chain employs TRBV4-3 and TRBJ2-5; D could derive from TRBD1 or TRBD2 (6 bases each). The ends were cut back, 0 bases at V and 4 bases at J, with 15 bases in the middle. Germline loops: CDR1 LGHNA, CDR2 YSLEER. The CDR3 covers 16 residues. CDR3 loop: CASSQDRGRMAETQYF. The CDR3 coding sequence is TGCGCCAGCAGCCAAGATCGGGGGCGGATGGCAGAGACCCAGTACTTC.

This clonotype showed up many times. This CDR3 is CAISPGGEQYF. The CDR3 coding sequence is TGTGCCATCAGTCCAGGGGGCGAGCAGTACTTC. The rearrangement links TRBV10-3 to TRBJ2-7; 7 bases align to TRBD1. The length of the CDR3 is 11 residues. CDR1 is ENHRY and CDR2 is SYGVKD in the germline V gene. The ends lost 5 bases at V and 6 bases at J; junction bases unmatched: 1.

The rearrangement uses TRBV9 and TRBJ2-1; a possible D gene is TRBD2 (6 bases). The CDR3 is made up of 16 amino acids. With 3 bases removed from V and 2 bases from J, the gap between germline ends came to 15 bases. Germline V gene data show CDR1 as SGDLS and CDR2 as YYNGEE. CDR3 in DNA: TGTGCCAGCAGCGCACGGGGGAGCGGAGCCTACAATGAGCAGTTCTTC. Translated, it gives CASSARGSGAYNEQFF.

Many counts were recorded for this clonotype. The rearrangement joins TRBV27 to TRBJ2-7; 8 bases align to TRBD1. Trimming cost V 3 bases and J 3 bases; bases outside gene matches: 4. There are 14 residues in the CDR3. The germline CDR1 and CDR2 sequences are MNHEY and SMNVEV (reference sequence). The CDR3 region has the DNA TGTGCCAGCAGTTTTTCAGGGGGCTTCTACGAGCAGTACTTC. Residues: CASSFSGGFYEQYF.

CDR3 sequence (DNA): TGTGCCAGCAGTGAGGGGGCTACTGGACCGCAGTATTTT. Its translation is CASSEGATGPQYF. This rearrangement joins TRBV6-4 to TRBJ2-3; weak D call: TRBD1 (6 bases). The V end was cut by 3 bases, the J end by 10 bases, with 14 bases between. Germline V gene data show CDR1 as MRHNA and CDR2 as SNTAGT. CDR3 size: 13 residues.

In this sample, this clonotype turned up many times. As DNA, the CDR3 is TGCGCCAGCAGCCAGTTCTCGTCGAATGGCTACACCTTC. Its protein is CASSQFSSNGYTF. The V call is TRBV4-3, the J call TRBJ1-2; D not certain. Looked up from germline, CDR1 is LGHNA and CDR2 is YSLEER. The CDR3 contains 13 residues. V lost 3 bases to trimming and J lost 6 bases, with 11 bases between them.

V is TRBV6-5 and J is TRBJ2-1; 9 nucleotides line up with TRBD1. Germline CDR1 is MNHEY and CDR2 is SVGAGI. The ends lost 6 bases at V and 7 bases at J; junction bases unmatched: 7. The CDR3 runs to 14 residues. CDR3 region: CASRLGQGRNEQFF. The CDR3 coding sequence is TGTGCCAGCAGACTCGGACAGGGGAGGAATGAGCAGTTCTTC.

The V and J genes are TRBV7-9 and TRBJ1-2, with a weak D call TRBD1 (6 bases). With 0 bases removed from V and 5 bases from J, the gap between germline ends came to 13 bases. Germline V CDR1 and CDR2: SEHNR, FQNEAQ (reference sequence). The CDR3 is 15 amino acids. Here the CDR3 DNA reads TGTGCCAGCAGCTTAGCGGTCAGGGGCTCTTATGGCTACACCTTC. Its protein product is CASSLAVRGSYGYTF. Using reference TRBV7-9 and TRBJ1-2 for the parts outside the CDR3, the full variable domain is DTGVSQNPRHKITKRGQNVTFRCDPISEHNRLYWYRQTLGQGPEFLTYFQNEAQLEKSRLLSDRFSAERPKGSFSTLEIQRTEQGDSAMYLCASSLAVRGSYGYTFGSGTRLTVV.

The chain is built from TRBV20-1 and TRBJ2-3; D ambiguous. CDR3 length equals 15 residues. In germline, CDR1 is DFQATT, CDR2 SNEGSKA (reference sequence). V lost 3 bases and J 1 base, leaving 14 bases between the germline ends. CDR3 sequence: CSARQETHGTDTQYF. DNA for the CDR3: TGCAGTGCTAGGCAGGAAACGCACGGCACAGATACGCAGTATTTT.

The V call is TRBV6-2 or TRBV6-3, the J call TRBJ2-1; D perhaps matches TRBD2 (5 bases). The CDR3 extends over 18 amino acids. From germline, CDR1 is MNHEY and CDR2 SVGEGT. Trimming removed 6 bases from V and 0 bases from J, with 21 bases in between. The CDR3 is CASRDLAGRGHSYNEQFF. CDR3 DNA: TGTGCCAGCAGGGATCTAGCTGGGAGAGGTCACTCCTACAATGAGCAGTTCTTC.